The sequence of this TCR beta chain was determined in a study of sequential checkpoint blockade in melanoma. The treatment was: randomized to nivolumab then ipilimumab (arm A) or the reverse (arm B). This clone occurred many times. Looked up from germline, CDR1 is SGHNT and CDR2 is YENEEA. The ends were cut back, 5 bases at V and 7 bases at J, with 18 bases in the middle. The CDR3 contains 15 residues. Sequencing used immunoSEQ multiplex PCR; TCRdb keeps in-frame clones, though not all of them. The sample lists around 2,400 clones, about 16% seen once, with approximately 16% in the top ten. This TCR derives from a human donor with melanoma. Sequencing was performed on tumor tissue (inferred from file names), taken from a patient given nivolumab and ipilimumab in sequence. The V and J genes are TRBV11-3 and TRBJ2-1, with D perhaps matching TRBD1 (6 bases). In DNA form, the CDR3 reads TGTGCCAGCAGCCCTTCACAGGGAGAGGAAAATGAGCAGTTCTTC. Its protein product is CASSPSQGEENEQFF.